These 9 T cell receptor beta chains were sequenced from one sample in a study of post-analysis software for immune sequencing data. Whole-study findings and limits: Five or six TRBV segments, TRBV5-6, TRBV5-1 and TRBV20-1 among them, were found more frequent in patients than controls.

Incorporated into the TCR beta cDNA libraries were unique molecular identifiers, which served to reduce PCR and sequencing biases. One entry per CDR3 protein, called by TCRdb with MiXCR from the PCR reads. The sample has hundreds of thousands of distinct CDR3 sequences; about 60% are singletons. Their recognized antigens are unknown. Sequencing input: blood. The receptor set was obtained from a girl aged 2 to 9 with multiple sclerosis.

The chain joins TRBV20-1 to TRBJ2-5; 8 bases line up with TRBD2. Germline V gives CDR1 DFQATT, CDR2 SNEGSKA (reference sequence). The CDR3 length is 21 residues. V lost 4 bases, J lost 4 bases, and 29 bases stayed unmatched. CDR3 DNA: TGCAGTGCTATATCCATAGTAGCGGGGCGACCCGAACCGACCAACCCAGAGACCCAGTACTTC. It codes for CSAISIVAGRPEPTNPETQYF.

This clonotype was recorded only once. The V and J genes are TRBV7-2 and TRBJ1-2; D unclear. V lost 0 bases and J lost 7, with 15 bases in between. Germline V gene sequence: CDR1 SGHTA, CDR2 FQGNSA. The CDR3 runs to 15 residues. For the CDR3, the DNA is TGTGCCAGCAGCTTAGCGCGTGGGGTTTTGGGTGGCTACACCTTC. Translation: CASSLARGVLGGYTF.

V usage is TRBV6-1 and J usage is TRBJ2-3, with a tentative D call TRBD2 (7 bases). Germline CDR1 and CDR2: MNHNS and SASEGT. This CDR3 spans 13 amino acids. Trimming pared 6 bases from V and 4 bases from J, leaving 11 bases between. CDR3 region: CASRGGPADTQYF. The CDR3 DNA is TGTGCCAGCAGGGGGGGGCCCGCAGATACGCAGTATTTT.

There are a few counts of this clonotype. The V and J genes are TRBV20-1 and TRBJ2-1; 8 bases align to TRBD2. Trimming at V came to 0 bases and at J to 6 bases, leaving 4 bases not matched to a gene. CDR1 DFQATT and CDR2 SNEGSKA come from the germline V gene (reference sequence). The CDR3 runs to 14 residues. The chain's CDR3 is CSARDLAGLNEQFF. CDR3 coding DNA: TGCAGTGCTAGAGATCTAGCGGGCCTCAATGAGCAGTTCTTC.

This clonotype came up once. The CDR3 DNA reads TGTGCCAGCAGCTCCCAGGGCCCGGGAGTCACTGGGGCCAACGTCCTGACTTTC. It codes for CASSSQGPGVTGANVLTF. The chain employs TRBV5-5 and TRBJ2-6, with TRBD2 as a possible D gene (6 bases). Trimming stripped 3 bases from V and 2 bases from J, with 18 bases between. The CDR3 extends over 18 amino acids. From germline, CDR1 is SGHKS and CDR2 YYEKEE (reference sequence).

This clonotype was seen only a few times. The rearrangement joins TRBV7-9 to TRBJ2-4, with D unclear. The germline V gene has CDR1 SEHNR and CDR2 FQNEAQ (reference sequence). Trimming took 5 bases from V and 4 from J, leaving 15 bases between them. The length of the CDR3 is 15 residues. CDR3 sequence reads: CASSGAREGKNIQYF. The CDR3 DNA sequence: TGTGCCAGCAGCGGAGCTAGGGAAGGGAAAAACATTCAGTACTTC.

This clonotype has only one observation. The rearrangement uses TRBV24-1 and TRBJ2-2; 9 bases agree with TRBD1. Trimming took 5 bases from V and 4 from J; bases not matched to a gene: 13. The CDR3 length is 18 residues. Germline CDR1 reads KGHDR; CDR2 reads SFDVKD. The CDR3 here is CATSGFNGTGSLTGELFF. CDR3 DNA: TGTGCCACCAGTGGGTTTAACGGGACAGGGTCTCTCACCGGGGAGCTGTTTTTT.

In the case of this clonotype: The junction departs from the called germline gene at one end, perhaps through a read error. The chain carries TRBV20-1 and TRBJ2-5; 13 nucleotides line up with TRBD2. The CDR3 totals 15 residues. Germline V gene data show CDR1 as DFQATT and CDR2 as SNEGSKA (reference sequence). The CDR3 region has the DNA TGCAGTGCTAGCCCGGGACTAGCGGGAACAGAGGCCCAGTACTTC. The encoded protein is CSASPGLAGTEAQYF.

This CDR3 reads CAVRKGAPYNEQFF. In nucleotides, the CDR3 is TGTGCCGTACGGAAGGGGGCGCCTTACAATGAGCAGTTCTTC. The chain links TRBV7-6 to TRBJ2-1, with 7 positions matching TRBD1. The CDR3 consists of 14 residues. The germline gives CDR1 SGHVS, CDR2 FNYEAQ. Trimming took 11 bases from V and 4 from J; bases not matched to a gene: 11.